The 13 T cell receptor beta chains given below trace back to one sample, sequenced in a study of early T cells in non-severe SARS-CoV-2 infection. TCRdb independently ran MiXCR on the 5' RACE reads; one entry per CDR3 protein. The sample records tens of thousands of distinct CDR3 sequences, around 21% being singletons. The specimen was whole blood, collected at baseline. All receptors derive from an adult who was a healthcare worker with PCR-confirmed SARS-CoV-2 infection or an uninfected control (not recorded which).

As regards this clonotype: Germline is not matched at one junction end, which may reflect a read error. The chain links TRBV30 to TRBJ1-6; D call uncertain. Germline V gene lookup returns CDR1 GTSNPN and CDR2 SVGIG (reference sequence). This CDR3 has 15 amino acids. The CDR3 sequence: CAWTEEGLYKSPLHF. The CDR3 DNA is TGTGCCTGGACCGAGGAGGGCCTTTATAAATCACCCCTCCACTTT.

There are a few counts of this clonotype. The chain uses TRBV18 and TRBJ1-4, with unresolved D. V lost 3 bases and J 3 bases, leaving 5 bases between the germline ends. Germline assignment: CDR1 KGHSH and CDR2 LQKENI. The CDR3 consists of 13 residues. The CDR3, as DNA: TGTGCCAGCTCACCCGTGGCTAATGAAAAACTGTTTTTT. Translation: CASSPVANEKLFF.

This chain uses TRBV9 with TRBJ2-5; D perhaps matches TRBD1 (6 bases). CDR1 is SGDLS, CDR2 YYNGEE, per germline. Trimming removed 0 bases at V and 4 bases at J, with 16 bases between. This CDR3 spans 16 amino acids. CDR3 loop: CASSVGRNRETETQYF. The CDR3 bases are TGTGCCAGCAGCGTAGGTCGAAACAGGGAGACAGAGACCCAGTACTTC. Variable domain in full (rest from reference TRBV9 and TRBJ2-5): DSGVTQTPKHLITATGQRVTLRCSPRSGDLSVYWYQQSLDQGLQFLIQYYNGEERAKGNILERFSAQQFPDLHSELNLSSLELGDSALYFCASSVGRNRETETQYFGPGTRLLVL.

The chain carries TRBV7-6 and TRBJ2-5; the D gene is possibly TRBD2 (6 bases). Trimming removed 4 bases at V and 1 base at J, with 13 bases between. The length of the CDR3 is 15 residues. Germline V gives CDR1 SGHVS, CDR2 FNYEAQ. The CDR3 loop reads CASSWRTGVQETQYF. The CDR3 DNA is TGTGCCAGCAGCTGGAGGACGGGAGTCCAAGAGACCCAGTACTTC.

This clonotype was recorded a few times. The CDR3 sequence: CASSLGGGMNTEAFF. The CDR3 DNA follows: TGCGCCAGCAGCTTGGGAGGGGGAATGAACACTGAAGCTTTCTTT. The rearrangement links TRBV5-1 to TRBJ1-1; possible D gene TRBD1, 6 bases. Germline CDR1 and CDR2: SGHRS and YFSETQ. CDR3 length: 15 residues. With 0 bases removed from V and 0 bases from J, the gap between germline ends came to 9 bases. Drawing the rest from reference TRBV5-1 and TRBJ1-1, the complete variable domain is KAGVTQTPRYLIKTRGQQVTLSCSPISGHRSVSWYQQTPGQGLQFLFEYFSETQRNKGNFPGRFSGRQFSNSRSEMNVSTLELGDSALYLCASSLGGGMNTEAFFGQGTRLTVV.

This chain connects TRBV27 to TRBJ2-7; weak D call: TRBD1 (7 bases). CDR1 is MNHEY, CDR2 SMNVEV, per germline (reference sequence). CDR3 size: 13 residues. V was cut by 6 bases and J by 2 bases, with 11 bases left in between. The CDR3 nucleotides read TGTGCCAGCAGCGCGGGACAGACCTACGAGCAGTACTTC. Translating it yields CASSAGQTYEQYF.

This clonotype has only one observation. The chain couples TRBV10-1 to TRBJ1-1; D possibly corresponds to TRBD1 (6 bases). This CDR3 region has 13 residues. Trimming pared 6 bases from V and 1 base from J, leaving 9 bases between. The V gene's germline CDR1 is WNHNN and CDR2 SYGVQD (reference sequence). Written as DNA, the CDR3 is TGCGCCAGCAGGGACAGCCAGAACACTGAAGCTTTCTTT. Its protein is CASRDSQNTEAFF.

This clonotype was observed a handful of times. This chain joins TRBV11-1 and TRBJ2-1; TRBD2 agrees at 9 bases. After removal of 2 bases from V and 5 bases from J, the junction contained 7 bases not matched to a gene. This CDR3 has 16 amino acids. CDR1 is SGHAT and CDR2 is FQDESV in the germline V gene (reference sequence). CDR3: CASSLHSGGANNEQFF. As DNA, the CDR3 is TGTGCCAGCAGCTTACATAGCGGGGGAGCCAACAATGAGCAGTTCTTC.

In its sample, this clonotype was seen a few times. This chain links TRBV5-1 with TRBJ1-1, with TRBD1 identical over 9 bases. Germline V gene lookup returns CDR1 SGHRS and CDR2 YFSETQ. This CDR3 has 15 residues. J was trimmed by 1 base and V by 2 bases; bases with no gene match: 3. CDR3: CASSFTGGQNTEAFF. The CDR3, as DNA: TGCGCCAGCAGCTTCACAGGGGGCCAGAACACTGAAGCTTTCTTT.

This clonotype was detected only once. The V gene is TRBV7-9, the J gene TRBJ1-4; D ambiguous. With 5 bases removed from V and 8 bases from J, the gap between germline ends came to 18 bases. Germline V gene data show CDR1 as SEHNR and CDR2 as FQNEAQ (reference sequence). The CDR3 contains 15 residues. The CDR3 region is CASSPEGKSREKLFF. CDR3 nucleotide sequence: TGTGCCAGCAGCCCAGAGGGTAAAAGCAGAGAAAAACTGTTTTTT. The full variable domain, completed using reference TRBV7-9 and TRBJ1-4, is DTGVSQNPRHKITKRGQNVTFRCDPISEHNRLYWYRQTLGQGPEFLTYFQNEAQLEKSRLLSDRFSAERPKGSFSTLEIQRTEQGDSAMYLCASSPEGKSREKLFFGSGTQLSVL.

The chain carries TRBV2 and TRBJ1-1, with 9 positions matching TRBD1. Germline-derived CDR1 and CDR2 are SNHLY and FYNNEI. V shed 11 bases, J shed 11 bases, and the junction held 24 bases outside the gene matches. This CDR3 is built from 16 residues. CDR3 DNA sequence: TGTGCCTCCCAGCCGGGACAGGGTCGAGGGAGGATTAAGGCTTTCTTT. This gives the protein CASQPGQGRGRIKAFF.

CDR3 in amino acids: CSAPPGTATDTQYF. The CDR3 DNA reads TGCAGTGCACCCCCCGGGACAGCGACAGATACGCAGTATTTT. V gene TRBV20-1 combines with J gene TRBJ2-3; 7 bases map to TRBD1. Germline CDR1 is DFQATT and CDR2 is SNEGSKA (reference sequence). Losses at the gene ends were 6 bases for V and 3 bases for J; bases not matched to a gene: 9. The CDR3 is made up of 14 amino acids.

This clonotype was recorded a few times. The rearrangement uses TRBV3-1 and TRBJ2-2, with D unclear. CDR3 length: 13 residues. Trimming left V 4 bases short and J 5 bases short, with 8 bases between. From germline, CDR1 is LGHDT and CDR2 YNNKEL (reference sequence). CDR3 protein: CASSPTHTGELFF. For the CDR3, the DNA is TGTGCCAGCAGCCCGACACATACCGGGGAGCTGTTTTTT.